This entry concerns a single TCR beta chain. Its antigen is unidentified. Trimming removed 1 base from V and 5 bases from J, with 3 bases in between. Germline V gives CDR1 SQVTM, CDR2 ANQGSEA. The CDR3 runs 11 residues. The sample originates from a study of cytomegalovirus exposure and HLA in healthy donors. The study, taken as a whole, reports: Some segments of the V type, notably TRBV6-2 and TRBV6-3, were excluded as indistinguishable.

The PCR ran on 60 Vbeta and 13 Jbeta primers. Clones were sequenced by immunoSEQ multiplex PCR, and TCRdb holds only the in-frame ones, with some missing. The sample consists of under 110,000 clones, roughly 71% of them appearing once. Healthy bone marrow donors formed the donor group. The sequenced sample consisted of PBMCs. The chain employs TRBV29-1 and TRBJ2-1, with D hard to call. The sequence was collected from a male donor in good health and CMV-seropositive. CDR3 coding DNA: TGCAGCGTTGAAGTTAACAATGAGCAGTTCTTC. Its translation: CSVEVNNEQFF.